The TCR beta chain under discussion was sequenced for a study of T cell responses to AZD1222 COVID-19 vaccine. Measured with immunoSEQ multiplex PCR; TCRdb has only the in-frame clones, and not every one. The repertoire includes about 100,000 clones, 90% of them detected once, and 1% to 1.5% sits in the top ten. The ends lost 5 bases at V and 4 bases at J; junction bases unmatched: 12. Looked up from germline, CDR1 is SGHAT and CDR2 is FQNNGV. The CDR3 length is 16 residues. This clonotype was sampled from an adult in good health. The chain couples TRBV11-2 to TRBJ1-1; 8 bases fit TRBD1. Specimen: peripheral blood, collected on day 0 of AZD1222 vaccination. The chain's CDR3 is CASSTYGTGKGTEAFF. In DNA, the CDR3 is TGTGCCAGCAGCACATACGGGACAGGAAAGGGCACTGAAGCTTTCTTT.